Described below is a single T cell receptor (beta chain) sequence and its context. No antigen is known for it. These data originate in a study of blood T cells in healthy people across ages. Whole-study findings and limits: The fall in TCR beta diversity per million T cells was roughly linear with age.

The second PCR ran roughly 7 to 12 cycles with a sample-barcoded 5' primer and J-beta primers. TCRdb reprocessed the 5' RACE reads via MiXCR and lists one record per CDR3 protein. The sample records roughly 900,000 distinct CDR3 sequences, more than 25% being singletons. The V segment lost 4 bases and the J segment 3 bases; nucleotides outside the gene matches: 7. This CDR3 contains 16 residues. In germline, CDR1 is ENHRY, CDR2 SYGVKD. Material: blood. The chain uses TRBV10-3 and TRBJ1-2; 11 positions agree with TRBD1. The sequence was obtained from a woman aged 80 or older in good health. The CDR3 sequence: CAISGNRDRGDYGYTF. The CDR3 coding sequence is TGTGCCATCAGTGGTAATCGGGACAGGGGGGACTATGGCTACACCTTC.